This T cell receptor beta chain was sequenced during a study of post-analysis software for immune sequencing data. Across the study: The study covered relapsing-remitting, secondary progressive and progressive-relapsing courses of multiple sclerosis.

TCR beta cDNA libraries had unique molecular identifiers. Yield was roughly 0.5 million cDNA molecules from approximately 0.91 to 9.4 million T cells. One entry per CDR3 protein results from TCRdb running MiXCR on the PCR reads. Of hundreds of thousands of distinct CDR3 sequences detected, roughly 30% appear once; the ten largest clones hold around 0.6%. This clonotype was seen more than once but under ten times. The antigen is unknown. General study points: Relative to controls, patients had several TRBV segments at higher frequency, with TRBV5-6, TRBV5-1 and TRBV20-1 among these. Significantly lower normalized Chao1 diversity was found in patients with multiple sclerosis relative to controls. Strong co-clustering by F measure was seen for same-batch samples.

Per germline, CDR1 SGHAT and CDR2 FQNNGV. Trimming removed 1 base at V and 8 bases at J, with 10 bases between. The CDR3 length is 13 residues. Sequencing used blood. This chain joins TRBV11-2 and TRBJ2-3; D is ambiguous. The TCR was taken from a girl aged 10 to 17 with multiple sclerosis. CDR3 residues: CASSLGAYGTQYF. CDR3 nucleotides: TGTGCCAGCAGCTTAGGGGCGTACGGTACGCAGTATTTT.